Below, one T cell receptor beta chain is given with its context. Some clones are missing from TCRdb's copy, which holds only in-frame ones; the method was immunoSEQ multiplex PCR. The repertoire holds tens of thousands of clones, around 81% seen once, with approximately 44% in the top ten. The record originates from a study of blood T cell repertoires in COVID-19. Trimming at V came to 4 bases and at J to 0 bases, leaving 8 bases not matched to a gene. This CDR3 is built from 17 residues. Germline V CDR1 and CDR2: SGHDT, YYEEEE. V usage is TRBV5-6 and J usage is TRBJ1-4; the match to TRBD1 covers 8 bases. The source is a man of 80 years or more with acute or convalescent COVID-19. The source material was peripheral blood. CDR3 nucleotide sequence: TGTGCCAGCAGCCCCGACAGGGGTTTTCCAACTAATGAAAAACTGTTTTTT. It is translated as CASSPDRGFPTNEKLFF.